The present T cell receptor (beta chain) was sequenced within a study of blood T cell repertoires in COVID-19. In germline, CDR1 is SGHNT, CDR2 YYREEE (reference sequence). V was clipped by 2 bases and J by 1 base, with 13 bases between them. This CDR3 is 16 amino acids long. Sequencing was performed with immunoSEQ multiplex PCR; in TCRdb, only in-frame clones are kept and a portion is missing. The sample yields 300,000 to 400,000 clones, more than 75% seen once. This clonotype was obtained from a woman aged 60-75 years with COVID-19, enrolled during active disease. The sample was peripheral blood. This sequence joins TRBV5-4 and TRBJ2-4; a weak D match, TRBD1 (5 bases). CDR3 nucleotides: TGTGCCAGCAGCTTAGGGGAAGGGGTGGCCAAAAACATTCAGTACTTC. Residues: CASSLGEGVAKNIQYF.